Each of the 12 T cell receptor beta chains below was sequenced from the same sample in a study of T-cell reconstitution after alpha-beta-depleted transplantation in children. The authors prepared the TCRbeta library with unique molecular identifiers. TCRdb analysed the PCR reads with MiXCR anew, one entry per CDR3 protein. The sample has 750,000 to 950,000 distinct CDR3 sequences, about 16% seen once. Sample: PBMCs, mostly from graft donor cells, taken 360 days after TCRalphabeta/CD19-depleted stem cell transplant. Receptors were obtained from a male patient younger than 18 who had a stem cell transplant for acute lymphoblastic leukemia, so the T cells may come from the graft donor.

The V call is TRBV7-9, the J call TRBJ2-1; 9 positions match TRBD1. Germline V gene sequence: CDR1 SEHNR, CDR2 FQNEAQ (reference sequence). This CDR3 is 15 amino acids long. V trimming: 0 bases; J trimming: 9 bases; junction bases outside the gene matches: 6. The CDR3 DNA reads TGTGCCAGCAGCTTAGCGATACAGGGGGCGTCTGAGCAGTTCTTC. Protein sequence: CASSLAIQGASEQFF.

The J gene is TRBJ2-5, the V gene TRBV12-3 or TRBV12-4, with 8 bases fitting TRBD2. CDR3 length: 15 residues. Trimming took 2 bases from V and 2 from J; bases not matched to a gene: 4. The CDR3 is CASSLILAAQETQYF. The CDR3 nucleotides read TGTGCCAGCAGTTTAATACTAGCGGCGCAAGAGACCCAGTACTTC.

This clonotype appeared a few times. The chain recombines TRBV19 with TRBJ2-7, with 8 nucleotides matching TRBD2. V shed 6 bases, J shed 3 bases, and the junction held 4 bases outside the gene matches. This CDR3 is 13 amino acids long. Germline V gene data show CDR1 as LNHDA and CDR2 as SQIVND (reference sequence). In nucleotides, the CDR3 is TGTGCCAGTAGGGCTAGCGGGCTCTACGAGCAGTACTTC. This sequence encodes CASRASGLYEQYF.

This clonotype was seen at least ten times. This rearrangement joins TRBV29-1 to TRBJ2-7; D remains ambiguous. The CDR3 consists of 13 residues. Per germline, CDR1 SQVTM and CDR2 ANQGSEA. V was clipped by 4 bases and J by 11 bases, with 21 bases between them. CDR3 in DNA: TGCAGCGTTGTACGTGGTGTTAAGGGCAAGGAGTACTTC. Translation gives CSVVRGVKGKEYF.

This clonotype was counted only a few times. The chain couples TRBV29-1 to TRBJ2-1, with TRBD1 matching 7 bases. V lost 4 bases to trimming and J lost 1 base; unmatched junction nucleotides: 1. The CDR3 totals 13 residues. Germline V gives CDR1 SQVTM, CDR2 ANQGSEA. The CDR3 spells CSVGRGSYNEQFF. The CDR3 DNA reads TGCAGCGTTGGCAGGGGGTCCTACAATGAGCAGTTCTTC.

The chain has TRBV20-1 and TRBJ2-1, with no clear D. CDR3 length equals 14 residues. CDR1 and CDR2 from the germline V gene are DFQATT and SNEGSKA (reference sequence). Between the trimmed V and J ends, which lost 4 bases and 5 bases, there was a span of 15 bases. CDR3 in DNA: TGCAGTGCTACGCGGCCCGGACCAAACAATGAGCAGTTCTTC. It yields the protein CSATRPGPNNEQFF.

CDR3 coding DNA: TGTGCCAGCAGTCTCCTTAAACAGTCTCGGTGGGGCTACACCTTC. This translates into CASSLLKQSRWGYTF. The chain joins TRBV6-1 to TRBJ1-2, with D uncertain. Looked up from germline, CDR1 is MNHNS and CDR2 is SASEGT. The CDR3 extends over 15 amino acids. The V end lost 5 bases, the J end lost 8 bases, and 21 bases lay between the germline ends.

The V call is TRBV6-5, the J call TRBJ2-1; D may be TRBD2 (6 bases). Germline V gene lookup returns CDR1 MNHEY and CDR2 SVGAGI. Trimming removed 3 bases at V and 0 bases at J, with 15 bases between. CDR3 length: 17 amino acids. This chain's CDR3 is CASSYRQRGSSYNEQFF. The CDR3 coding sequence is TGTGCCAGCAGTTATCGGCAACGGGGGAGCTCCTACAATGAGCAGTTCTTC.

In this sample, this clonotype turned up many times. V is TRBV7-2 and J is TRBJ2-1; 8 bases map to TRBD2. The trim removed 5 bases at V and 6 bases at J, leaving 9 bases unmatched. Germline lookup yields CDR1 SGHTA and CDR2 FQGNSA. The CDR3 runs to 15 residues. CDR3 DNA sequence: TGTGCCAGCAGCCCACGGCGGCTAGCGGGCAATGAGCAGTTCTTC. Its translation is CASSPRRLAGNEQFF. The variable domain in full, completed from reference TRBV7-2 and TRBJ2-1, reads GAGVSQSPSNKVTEKGKDVELRCDPISGHTALYWYRQSLGQGLEFLIYFQGNSAPDKSGLPSDRFSAERTGGSVSTLTIQRTQQEDSAVYLCASSPRRLAGNEQFFGPGTRLTVL.

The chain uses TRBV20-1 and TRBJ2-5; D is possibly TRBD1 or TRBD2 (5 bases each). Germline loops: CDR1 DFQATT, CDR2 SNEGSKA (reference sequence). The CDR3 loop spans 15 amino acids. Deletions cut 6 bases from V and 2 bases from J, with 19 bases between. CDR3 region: CSARVGALVQETQYF. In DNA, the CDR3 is TGCAGTGCCCGAGTCGGGGCCCTAGTTCAAGAGACCCAGTACTTC.

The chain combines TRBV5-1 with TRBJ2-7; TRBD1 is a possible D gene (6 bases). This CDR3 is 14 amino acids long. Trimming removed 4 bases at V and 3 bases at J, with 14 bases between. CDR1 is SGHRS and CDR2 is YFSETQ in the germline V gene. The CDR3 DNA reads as TGCGCCAGCAGCCCGACAGGCCCCGGCTACGAGCAGTACTTC. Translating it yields CASSPTGPGYEQYF.

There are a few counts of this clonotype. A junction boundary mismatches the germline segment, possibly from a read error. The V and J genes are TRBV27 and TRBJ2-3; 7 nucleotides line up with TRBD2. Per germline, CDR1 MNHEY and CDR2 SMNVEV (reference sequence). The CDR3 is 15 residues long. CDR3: CASSLLALSTYTQYF. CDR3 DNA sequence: TGTGCCAGCAGTCTACTAGCGCTGAGCACATATACGCAGTATTTT.